This TCR beta chain was observed in a study of T cells in Graves' hyperthyroidism and ophthalmopathy. Germline loops: CDR1 SGHTA, CDR2 FQGNSA. The CDR3 totals 20 residues. J gave up 3 bases and V 5 bases, and 15 bases lay outside the gene matches. Findings and caveats of the study: Before onset, by a median of around six months, the model predicted ophthalmopathy.

TCR beta CDR3 regions were amplified from RNA. Researchers ran a first-round RT-PCR on the TCR CDR3 using the HTBI primer set. One entry per CDR3 protein results from TCRdb running MiXCR on the multiplex PCR reads. The sample holds roughly 500,000 distinct CDR3 sequences; over 11% are singletons and the top ten take more than 4.5%. The PBMCs studied were ones that came from 8.5 to 10 ml fresh peripheral blood. Details on this clonotype: The target antigen is unknown. A much larger clonotype is one base distant, so this may be a read error.

This TCR came from a woman younger than 45 with Graves' hyperthyroidism that later progressed to Graves' ophthalmopathy. The chain combines TRBV7-2 with TRBJ2-1; 14 nucleotides align to TRBD2. Sequencing input: blood. The CDR3 region has the DNA TGTGCCAGCAGCCCGGACCGACTAGCGGGAGGGCCTTCCTACTACAATGAGCAGTTCTTC. As protein: CASSPDRLAGGPSYYNEQFF.